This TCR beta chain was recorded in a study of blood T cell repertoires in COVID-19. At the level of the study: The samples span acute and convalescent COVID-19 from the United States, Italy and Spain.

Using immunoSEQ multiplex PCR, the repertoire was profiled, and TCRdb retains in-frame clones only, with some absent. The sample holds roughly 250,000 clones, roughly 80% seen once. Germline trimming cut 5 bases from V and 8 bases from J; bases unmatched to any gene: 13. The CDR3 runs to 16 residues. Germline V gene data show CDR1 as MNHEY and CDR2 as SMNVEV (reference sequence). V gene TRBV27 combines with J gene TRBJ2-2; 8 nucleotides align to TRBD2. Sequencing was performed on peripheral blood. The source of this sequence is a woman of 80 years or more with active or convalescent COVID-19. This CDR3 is CASSTWTSRRWGELFF. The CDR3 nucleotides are TGTGCCAGCAGTACCTGGACTAGCAGGAGATGGGGGGAGCTGTTTTTT.